A selection of T cell receptor beta chains follows, all from one sample in a study of T cell repertoires in cytomegalovirus infection. TCRdb fed the reads into MiXCR, producing one record per CDR3 protein. The sample records about 740,000 distinct CDR3 sequences, 35% to 40% being singletons. Source material: PBMCs. These receptors originate from a human donor in good health (CMV status not recorded). Some clones in this sample may be carry-over from other donors' samples. CDR3s include the opening cysteine and the closing phenylalanine or tryptophan. For some rows the clone size is stated as once, few or many, or as a class when expanded; others skip it.

v_call clone_size cdr3_length cdr3_aa
TRBV19 many 13 CASSMTGHYGYTF
TRBV7-6 NA 14 CASSPLDAHTEAFF
TRBV7-2 few 15 CASSLTPGRDYEQYF
TRBV28 few 14 CASSLGGAWNEQFF
TRBV12-5 many 18 CASGLPLPWDKGRYGYTF
TRBV7-8 NA 15 CASSLRAVRNQPQHF
TRBV20-1 NA 15 CSARVWVAGSNEQFF
TRBV30 NA 13 CAWGHGAKNIQYF
TRBV2 NA 13 CASSVRLYNEQFF
TRBV6-5 NA 16 CASSYSVGERTDTQYF
TRBV7-9 NA 15 CASSTATGITYEQYF